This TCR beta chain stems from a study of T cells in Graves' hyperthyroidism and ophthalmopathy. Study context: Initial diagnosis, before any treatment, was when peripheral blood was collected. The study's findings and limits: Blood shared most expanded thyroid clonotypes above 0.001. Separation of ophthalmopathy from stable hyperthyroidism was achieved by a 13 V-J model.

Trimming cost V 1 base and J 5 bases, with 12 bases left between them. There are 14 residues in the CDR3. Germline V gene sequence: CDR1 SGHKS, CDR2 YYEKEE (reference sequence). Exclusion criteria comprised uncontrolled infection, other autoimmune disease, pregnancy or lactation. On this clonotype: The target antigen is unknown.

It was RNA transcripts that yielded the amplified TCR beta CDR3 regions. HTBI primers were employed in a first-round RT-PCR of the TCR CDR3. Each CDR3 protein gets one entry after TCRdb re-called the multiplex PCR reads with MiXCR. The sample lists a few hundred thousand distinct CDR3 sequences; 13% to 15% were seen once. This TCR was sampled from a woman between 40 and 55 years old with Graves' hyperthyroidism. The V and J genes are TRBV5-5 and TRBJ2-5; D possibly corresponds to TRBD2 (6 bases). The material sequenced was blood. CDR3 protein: CASSLWGDSETQYF. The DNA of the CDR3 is TGTGCCAGCAGCTTGTGGGGGGATAGTGAGACCCAGTACTTC.